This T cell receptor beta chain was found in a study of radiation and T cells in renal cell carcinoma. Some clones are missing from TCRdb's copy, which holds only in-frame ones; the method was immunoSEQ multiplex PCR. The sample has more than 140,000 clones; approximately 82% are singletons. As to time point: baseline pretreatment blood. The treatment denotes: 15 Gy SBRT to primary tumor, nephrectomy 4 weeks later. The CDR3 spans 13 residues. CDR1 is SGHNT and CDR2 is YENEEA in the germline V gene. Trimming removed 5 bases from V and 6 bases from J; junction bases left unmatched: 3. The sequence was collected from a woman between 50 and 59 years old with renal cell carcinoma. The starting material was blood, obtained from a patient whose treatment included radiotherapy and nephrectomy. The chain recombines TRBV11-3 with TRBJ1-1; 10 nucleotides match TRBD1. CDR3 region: CASSTGQGAEAFF. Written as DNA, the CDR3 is TGTGCCAGCAGCACCGGACAGGGGGCTGAAGCTTTCTTT.